The 27 T cell receptor beta chains below come from one sample, sequenced in a study of cytomegalovirus exposure and HLA in healthy donors. Method: immunoSEQ multiplex PCR; TCRdb's copy keeps in-frame clones and lacks some. Here the sample spans 160,000 or so clones, around nine tenths being singletons. The source material was PBMCs. All receptors derive from a woman in her twenties or thirties in good health and CMV-seronegative.

This chain links TRBV5-6 with TRBJ1-2; 9 bases are a match to TRBD1. The V gene end was trimmed by 5 bases and the J gene end by 1 base; junction bases not matched to a gene: 6. Germline CDR1 SGHDT, CDR2 YYEEEE. The CDR3 consists of 15 residues. The CDR3 protein is CASSFGTGINYGYTF. The CDR3 DNA is TGTGCCAGCAGTTTCGGGACAGGGATTAACTATGGCTACACCTTC. Using reference TRBV5-6 and TRBJ1-2 for the parts outside the CDR3, the full variable domain is DAGVTQSPTHLIKTRGQQVTLRCSPKSGHDTVSWYQQALGQGPQFIFQYYEEEERQRGNFPDRFSGHQFPNYSSELNVNALLLGDSALYLCASSFGTGINYGYTFGSGTRLTVV.

The rearrangement joins TRBV11-2 to TRBJ2-2; weak D call: TRBD2 (5 bases). The CDR3 is 15 residues long. V was cut by 3 bases and J by 6 bases, with 14 bases left in between. Per germline, CDR1 SGHAT and CDR2 FQNNGV. The DNA of the CDR3 is TGTGCCAGCAGCTTTTACTCGGGGAAAGCCGGGGAGCTGTTTTTT. This translates into CASSFYSGKAGELFF.

This chain connects TRBV19 to TRBJ2-7, with D possibly being TRBD2 (6 bases). This CDR3 contains 16 residues. In germline, CDR1 is LNHDA, CDR2 SQIVND (reference sequence). The germline V and J ends were trimmed by 5 bases and 2 bases, with 19 bases remaining between them. The DNA for the CDR3 is TGTGCCAGTAGTTCCTCTACGGGACTGATGGCCTACGAGCAGTACTTC. It translates to CASSSSTGLMAYEQYF.

This rearrangement joins TRBV27 to TRBJ2-7; 7 positions agree with TRBD1. The CDR3 spans 14 residues. Trimming at V came to 5 bases and at J to 3 bases, leaving 7 bases not matched to a gene. The germline V gene has CDR1 MNHEY and CDR2 SMNVEV (reference sequence). The CDR3: CASSVKGQYYEQYF. CDR3 in DNA: TGTGCCAGCAGTGTAAAGGGACAGTACTACGAGCAGTACTTC.

This chain connects TRBV9 to TRBJ2-1, with 11 positions matching TRBD2. Germline CDR1 and CDR2: SGDLS and YYNGEE. V gave up 6 bases and J gave up 0 bases; unmatched junction bases: 11. CDR3 length: 18 residues. The CDR3 sequence: CASTGASGGHSSYNEQFF. CDR3 sequence (DNA): TGTGCCAGCACCGGGGCTAGCGGGGGGCATAGCTCCTACAATGAGCAGTTCTTC.

This clone was recorded once. The chain uses TRBV19 and TRBJ1-3; D may be TRBD1 (5 bases). The CDR3 has 14 amino acids. With 3 bases removed from V and 2 bases from J, the gap between germline ends came to 8 bases. The germline CDR1 and CDR2 sequences are LNHDA and SQIVND (reference sequence). Here the CDR3 DNA reads TGTGCCAGTAGTATGCAGGGTACTGGAAACACCATATATTTT. Amino acids: CASSMQGTGNTIYF.

The CDR3 DNA reads as TGTGCCAGCAGTCCCGAGGATGAGCAGTTCTTC. Translation gives CASSPEDEQFF. The chain employs TRBV2 and TRBJ2-1, with unresolved D. CDR3 length equals 11 residues. V was pared by 5 bases and J by 8 bases, with 7 bases between. Germline CDR1 SNHLY, CDR2 FYNNEI. The full variable domain, with the rest looked up from reference TRBV2 and TRBJ2-1, is EPEVTQTPSHQVTQMGQEVILRCVPISNHLYFYWYRQILGQKVEFLVSFYNNEISEKSEIFDDQFSVERPDGSNFTLKIRSTKLEDSAMYFCASSPEDEQFFGPGTRLTVL.

This sequence joins TRBV14 and TRBJ2-2; D may be TRBD1 (6 bases). There are 17 residues in the CDR3. Between the trimmed V and J ends, which lost 0 bases and 1 base, there was a span of 12 bases. CDR1 SGHDN and CDR2 FVKESK come from the germline V gene. CDR3 nucleotide sequence: TGTGCCAGCAGCCAAGAGCTCACAGGGATGAACACCGGGGAGCTGTTTTTT. It encodes CASSQELTGMNTGELFF.

This chain links TRBV9 with TRBJ1-1, with D possibly being TRBD1 (6 bases). The CDR3 runs 14 residues. Germline CDR1 and CDR2: SGDLS and YYNGEE. Between the trimmed V and J ends, which lost 0 bases and 8 bases, there was a span of 14 bases. CDR3 loop: CASSVAPGQAEAFF. The CDR3 coding sequence is TGTGCCAGCAGCGTAGCTCCGGGACAAGCGGAAGCTTTCTTT.

The J gene is TRBJ2-3, the V gene TRBV7-2, with 7 nucleotides matching TRBD1. The V segment lost 5 bases and the J segment 1 base; nucleotides outside the gene matches: 6. CDR1 SGHTA and CDR2 FQGNSA come from the germline V gene. CDR3 length: 15 amino acids. CDR3 sequence (DNA): TGTGCCAGCAGCGTTCGGACAGGAGGCACAGATACGCAGTATTTT. This sequence encodes CASSVRTGGTDTQYF.

V gene TRBV6-1 combines with J gene TRBJ1-1, with TRBD1 matching over 7 bases. The V segment lost 4 bases and the J segment 7 bases; nucleotides outside the gene matches: 15. From germline, CDR1 is MNHNS and CDR2 SASEGT. There are 16 residues in the CDR3. DNA of the CDR3: TGTGCCAGCAGTGGCCCCCGGGACAGCCGAGACTTTGAAGCTTTCTTT. As protein: CASSGPRDSRDFEAFF.

The rearrangement links TRBV6-5 to TRBJ2-7, with D tentatively TRBD1 (5 bases). The CDR3 extends over 15 amino acids. CDR1 MNHEY and CDR2 SVGAGI come from the germline V gene. Trimming removed 0 bases at V and 3 bases at J, with 12 bases between. The CDR3 sequence: CASSYSGAPLYEQYF. As DNA, the CDR3 is TGTGCCAGCAGTTACTCAGGGGCCCCCCTCTACGAGCAGTACTTC.

The chain has TRBV19 and TRBJ1-1; maybe TRBD1 (5 bases). CDR1 is LNHDA, CDR2 SQIVND, per germline (reference sequence). V was pared by 1 base and J by 1 base, with 10 bases between. This CDR3 has 15 amino acids. CDR3 residues: CASSIAWGGNTEAFF. CDR3 nucleotides: TGTGCCAGTAGTATAGCCTGGGGGGGGAACACTGAAGCTTTCTTT.

In its sample, this clone was seen once. This chain links TRBV7-2 with TRBJ2-1, with TRBD2 identical over 13 bases. Germline V gene lookup returns CDR1 SGHTA and CDR2 FQGNSA. The trim removed 5 bases at V and 6 bases at J, leaving 13 bases unmatched. This CDR3 has 18 residues. The DNA of the CDR3 is TGTGCCAGCAGCCCACGGACTAGCGGGGGACCAATACTCAATGAGCAGTTCTTC. This codes for CASSPRTSGGPILNEQFF.

This clone came up a few times. The chain couples TRBV6-5 to TRBJ1-2; a possible D gene is TRBD1 (5 bases). Trimming took off 4 bases at V and 4 bases at J, with 7 bases between the two ends. The CDR3 consists of 12 residues. CDR1 MNHEY and CDR2 SVGAGI come from the germline V gene. As DNA, the CDR3 is TGTGCCAGCAGTTTCGACAGCTATGGCTACACCTTC. Translating it yields CASSFDSYGYTF.

The rearrangement joins TRBV4-2 to TRBJ2-4; 8 nucleotides align to TRBD2. The germline V gene has CDR1 LGHNA and CDR2 YNFKEQ. This CDR3 is built from 14 residues. V shed 4 bases and J 5 bases; nucleotides not matched to a gene: 4. The DNA for the CDR3 is TGTGCCAGCAGCCTTGCGGGGGGCGAAAACATTCAGTACTTC. This codes for CASSLAGGENIQYF.

The chain carries TRBV6-6 and TRBJ1-5; maybe TRBD1 (5 bases). The CDR3 contains 16 residues. Germline V gene data show CDR1 as MNHNY and CDR2 as SVGAGI (reference sequence). V lost 2 bases and J lost 6, with 17 bases in between. CDR3 DNA: TGTGCCAGCAGTTACCCAACTGGGCAGGGCAGTCAGCCCCAGCATTTT. Its protein is CASSYPTGQGSQPQHF.

V is TRBV7-9 and J is TRBJ2-7; TRBD1 might be the D (6 bases). CDR3 length: 15 amino acids. With 4 bases removed from V and 3 bases from J, the gap between germline ends came to 16 bases. The germline V gene has CDR1 SEHNR and CDR2 FQNEAQ (reference sequence). The CDR3 nucleotides read TGTGCCAGCAGCTCCTCAGACAGGCCTATCTACGAGCAGTACTTC. Its protein product is CASSSSDRPIYEQYF.

V gene TRBV15 combines with J gene TRBJ1-1; D unclear. V was trimmed by 0 bases and J by 0 bases, leaving 5 bases between them. The CDR3 contains 14 residues. CDR1 is LNHNV, CDR2 YYDKDF, per germline (reference sequence). CDR3 coding DNA: TGTGCCACCAGCAGAGATCCCATGAACACTGAAGCTTTCTTT. It codes for CATSRDPMNTEAFF.

The chain joins TRBV18 to TRBJ1-1; a possible D gene is TRBD1 (5 bases). V was pared by 0 bases and J by 6 bases, with 14 bases between. Per the germline V gene, CDR1 is KGHSH and CDR2 is LQKENI. The CDR3 has 15 amino acids. CDR3 coding DNA: TGTGCCAGCTCACCACCGTCCAGGGCATACGCTGAAGCTTTCTTT. It codes for CASSPPSRAYAEAFF.

The chain uses TRBV9 and TRBJ1-6, with 8 positions matching TRBD1. J gave up 9 bases and V 3 bases, and 5 bases lay outside the gene matches. CDR1 SGDLS and CDR2 YYNGEE come from the germline V gene. This CDR3 comprises 14 residues. The CDR3 region is CASSGGQESSPLHF. For the CDR3, the DNA is TGTGCCAGCAGCGGGGGACAGGAGAGTTCACCCCTCCACTTT.

The gene calls are TRBV18 and TRBJ2-7, with 7 bases aligning to TRBD1. Germline CDR1 reads KGHSH; CDR2 reads LQKENI. The CDR3 consists of 14 residues. V was pared by 4 bases and J by 0 bases, with 3 bases of the junction left unmatched. CDR3 residues: CASSQTGSSYEQYF. The CDR3 coding sequence is TGTGCCAGCTCACAGACAGGGAGCTCCTACGAGCAGTACTTC.

The rearrangement joins TRBV10-3 to TRBJ1-4; D is ambiguous. The CDR3 loop spans 16 amino acids. The germline V gene encodes CDR1 ENHRY and CDR2 SYGVKD. Trimming removed 3 bases from V and 0 bases from J, with 11 bases in between. The CDR3 sequence is CAISDTFGTTNEKLFF. Written as DNA, the CDR3 is TGTGCCATCAGTGATACATTCGGGACAACTAATGAAAAACTGTTTTTT.

The chain carries TRBV7-6 and TRBJ2-1, with D possibly TRBD2 on 7 matching bases. V lost 2 bases and J 9 bases, leaving 14 bases between the germline ends. The V gene's germline CDR1 is SGHVS and CDR2 FNYEAQ. CDR3 length: 14 residues. The CDR3 nucleotides are TGTGCCAGCAGCTTAATCACAGGGACTATTGAGCAGTTCTTC. Translated: CASSLITGTIEQFF.

V gene TRBV7-9 combines with J gene TRBJ2-6, with 8 positions matching TRBD1. Germline V lookup: CDR1 SEHNR, CDR2 FQNEAQ (reference sequence). V lost 5 bases to trimming and J lost 1 base; unmatched junction nucleotides: 13. This CDR3 contains 19 residues. The CDR3 reads CASSHTLKGQGSGANVLTF. DNA of the CDR3: TGTGCCAGCAGCCACACATTAAAAGGACAGGGTTCTGGGGCCAACGTCCTGACTTTC.

This clone came up once. The genes are TRBV15 and TRBJ2-3, with a tentative D call TRBD2 (6 bases). Trimming pared 0 bases from V and 3 bases from J, leaving 7 bases between. From germline, CDR1 is LNHNV and CDR2 YYDKDF (reference sequence). This CDR3 is built from 14 residues. CDR3 region: CATSREGRTDTQYF. The CDR3 nucleotides are TGTGCCACCAGCAGAGAGGGGAGGACAGATACGCAGTATTTT.

V gene TRBV10-3 combines with J gene TRBJ1-2; no firm D call. Trimming took 3 bases from V and 4 from J, leaving 6 bases between them. CDR3 size: 12 residues. Per the germline V gene, CDR1 is ENHRY and CDR2 is SYGVKD. The chain's CDR3 is CAISETSYGYTF. The DNA of the CDR3 is TGTGCCATCAGTGAAACCAGCTATGGCTACACCTTC.